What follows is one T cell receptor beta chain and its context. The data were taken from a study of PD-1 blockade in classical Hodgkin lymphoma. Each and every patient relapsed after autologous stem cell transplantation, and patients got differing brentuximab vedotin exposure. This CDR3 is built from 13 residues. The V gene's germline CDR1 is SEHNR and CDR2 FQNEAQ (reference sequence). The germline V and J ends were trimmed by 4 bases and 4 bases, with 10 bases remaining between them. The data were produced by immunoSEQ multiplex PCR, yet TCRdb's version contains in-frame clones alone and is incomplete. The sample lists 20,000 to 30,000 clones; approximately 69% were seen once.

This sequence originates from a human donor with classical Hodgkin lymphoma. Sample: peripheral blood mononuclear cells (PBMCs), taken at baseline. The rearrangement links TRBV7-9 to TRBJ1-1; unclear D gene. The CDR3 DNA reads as TGTGCCAGCAGCTCGTGGTTGGGCACTGAAGCTTTCTTT. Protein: CASSSWLGTEAFF.